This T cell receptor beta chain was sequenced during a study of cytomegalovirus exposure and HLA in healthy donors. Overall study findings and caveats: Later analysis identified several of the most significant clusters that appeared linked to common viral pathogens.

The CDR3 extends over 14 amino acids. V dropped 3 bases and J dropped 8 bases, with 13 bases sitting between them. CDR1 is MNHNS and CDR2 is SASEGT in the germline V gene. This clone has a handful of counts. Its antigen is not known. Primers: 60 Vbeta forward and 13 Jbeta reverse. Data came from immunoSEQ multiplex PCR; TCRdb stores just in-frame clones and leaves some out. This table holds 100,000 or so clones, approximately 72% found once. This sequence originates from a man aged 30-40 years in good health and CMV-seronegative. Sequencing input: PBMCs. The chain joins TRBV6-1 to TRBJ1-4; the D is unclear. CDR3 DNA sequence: TGTGCCAGCAGTGACTGGCAGTTTGAAGAAAAACTGTTTTTT. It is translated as CASSDWQFEEKLFF.